Described below is a single T cell receptor beta chain sequence and its context. The entry originates in a study of blood T cell repertoires in COVID-19. Looking at the study overall: T cells, B-cell-depleted T cells, or PBMCs provided the cDNA or gDNA that served as material.

Profiling relied on immunoSEQ multiplex PCR, and the TCRdb table lists in-frame clones only, not all of them. Found here are 210,000 or so clones, 84% of them singletons; the top ten hold 1.8%. The CDR3 runs to 15 residues. Germline assignment: CDR1 SGHRS and CDR2 YFSETQ. Trimming removed 3 bases from V and 0 bases from J; junction bases left unmatched: 4. Those enrolled, adults aged roughly 18 to 90 years, came from about two dozen US areas. Cohorts were determined from participant-reported clinical history. Two negative PCRs, clearance, or symptom resolution characterized the recovered Cohort 3 donors.

The receptor was derived from a man in his sixties who had recovered from COVID-19. The genes are TRBV5-1 and TRBJ1-1; 8 bases are a match to TRBD1. Material: PBMCs or T cells enriched from blood (not recorded which). The CDR3 sequence: CASSWEQGVNTEAFF. CDR3 bases: TGCGCCAGCAGCTGGGAACAGGGGGTGAACACTGAAGCTTTCTTT.